The 9 T cell receptor beta chains reported below all come from one sample, sequenced in a study of blood T cell repertoires in COVID-19. Assay used: immunoSEQ multiplex PCR; TCRdb lists only in-frame clones, some missing. The sample lists fewer than 250,000 clones, more than 70% occurring once. Sequenced input: PBMCs or T cells enriched from blood (not recorded which). These receptors all stem from a woman aged 18-35 years who had recovered from COVID-19.

V gene TRBV5-1 combines with J gene TRBJ1-1; D not resolved. The CDR3 runs to 14 residues. Trimming pared 7 bases from V and 1 base from J, leaving 14 bases between. Germline V gene lookup returns CDR1 SGHRS and CDR2 YFSETQ. The CDR3, as DNA: TGCGCCAGCCGTCTAATGCGGGGGAACACTGAAGCTTTCTTT. This gives the protein CASRLMRGNTEAFF.

This clone is a singleton in its sample. The J gene is TRBJ2-7, the V gene TRBV27; D is possibly TRBD2 (6 bases). This CDR3 region has 14 residues. The V end lost 4 bases, the J end lost 3 bases, and 13 bases lay between the germline ends. Germline values: CDR1 MNHEY, CDR2 SMNVEV (reference sequence). The CDR3 spells CASSSRGLHYEQYF. The CDR3 bases are TGTGCCAGCAGTTCTCGGGGACTCCACTACGAGCAGTACTTC.

Turning to this clone: Additional DNA sequences in this sample encode the identical CDR3. V usage is TRBV5-4 and J usage is TRBJ2-5; D might be TRBD2 (6 bases). The CDR3 consists of 14 residues. Trimming pared 2 bases from V and 1 base from J, leaving 9 bases between. Per the germline V gene, CDR1 is SGHNT and CDR2 is YYREEE (reference sequence). The CDR3, as DNA: TGTGCCAGCAGCTTCCGGGGGACCCAAGAGACCCAGTACTTC. It encodes CASSFRGTQETQYF.

This clone occurred once. The chain is built from TRBV7-9 and TRBJ1-5; D is undetermined. Germline V CDR1 and CDR2: SEHNR, FQNEAQ (reference sequence). The V end was cut by 1 base, the J end by 2 bases, with 9 bases between. The CDR3 runs 15 residues. The DNA for the CDR3 is TGTGCCAGCAGCTTAGTGGCAGGCCGCAATCAGCCCCAGCATTTT. Translated, it gives CASSLVAGRNQPQHF.

V gene TRBV9 combines with J gene TRBJ2-3; 10 positions agree with TRBD1. With 3 bases clipped from V and 2 bases from J, the junction kept 6 bases outside the gene matches. The germline V gene encodes CDR1 SGDLS and CDR2 YYNGEE. The CDR3 is made up of 16 amino acids. This CDR3 reads CASSGRDRGNTDTQYF. CDR3 DNA: TGTGCCAGCAGCGGCCGGGACAGGGGAAACACAGATACGCAGTATTTT.

The chain combines TRBV3-1 (or the pseudogene TRBV3-2) with TRBJ2-1, with 8 bases matching TRBD2. In germline, CDR1 is LGHDT, CDR2 YNNKEL (reference sequence). The V and J ends lost 0 bases and 4 bases, in that order; junction bases with no gene match: 8. The CDR3 contains 17 residues. CDR3 loop: CASSQEGIAGPYNEQFF. The CDR3 DNA reads TGTGCCAGCAGCCAAGAGGGAATAGCGGGGCCTTACAATGAGCAGTTCTTC.

The V and J genes are TRBV11-2 and TRBJ2-5; 7 bases are shared with TRBD2. The germline V gene encodes CDR1 SGHAT and CDR2 FQNNGV. The trim removed 2 bases at V and 5 bases at J, leaving 5 bases unmatched. The CDR3 is made up of 14 amino acids. The CDR3 loop is CASSLKIAGETQYF. The DNA for the CDR3 is TGTGCCAGCAGCTTAAAAATAGCGGGTGAGACCCAGTACTTC.

The V gene is TRBV7-6, the J gene TRBJ1-4; 10 bases agree with TRBD1. Germline V gene sequence: CDR1 SGHVS, CDR2 FNYEAQ. V shed 4 bases, J shed 8 bases, and the junction held 4 bases outside the gene matches. The CDR3 length is 14 residues. In nucleotides, the CDR3 is TGTGCCAGCAGCTCCGGACAGGGGGGAGAAAAACTGTTTTTT. This sequence encodes CASSSGQGGEKLFF.

V is TRBV3-1 (or the pseudogene TRBV3-2) and J is TRBJ2-7; 9 positions agree with TRBD2. The CDR3 covers 19 residues. V was clipped by 2 bases and J by 4 bases; unmatched bases: 18. CDR1 is LGHDT and CDR2 is YNNKEL in the germline V gene (reference sequence). For the CDR3, the DNA is TGTGCCAGCAGCCAAAGGGGCCTTAGCGGGGGCGGTATGGGGTACGAGCAGTACTTC. Its translation: CASSQRGLSGGGMGYEQYF.